Described below is a single T cell receptor beta chain sequence and its context. TCRdb passed the RT-PCR reads through MiXCR, listing each CDR3 protein once. This sample yields approximately 720,000 distinct CDR3 sequences, of which 13% to 15% are seen a single time; roughly 3.6% belongs to the top ten. Germline V gives CDR1 MDHEN, CDR2 SYDVKM. Trimming removed 5 bases at V and 3 bases at J, with 11 bases between. The CDR3 runs 13 residues. Input material: memory CD4+ T cells from blood. This chain uses TRBV28 with TRBJ2-7; D is unresolved. This receptor was identified in a female donor in good health, serving as a healthy control. This CDR3 is CASSIFRVYEQYF. CDR3 in DNA: TGTGCCAGCAGTATCTTTCGGGTCTACGAGCAGTACTTC. The full variable domain, rest sourced from reference TRBV28 and TRBJ2-7, is DVKVTQSSRYLVKRTGEKVFLECVQDMDHENMFWYRQDPGLGLRLIYFSYDVKMKEKGDIPEGYSVSREKKERFSLILESASTNQTSMYLCASSIFRVYEQYFGPGTRLTVT.